This T cell receptor (beta chain) was found in a study of CD8+CD57+ T cells in acquired aplastic anemia. Study-level information: Sorted CD4+ and CD8+ cells gave an average of about 3.4 ug of DNA.

Germline lookup yields CDR1 SGHVS and CDR2 FQNEAQ. The CDR3 totals 18 residues. V was clipped by 3 bases and J by 3 bases, with 24 bases between them. On this clonotype itself: Its specificity is not known.

Study-level results: Simpson's diversity of CD8+ cells was not significantly different in patients compared with controls.

Genomic DNA constituted the template upon which TCR beta VDJ and CDR3 profiling was performed. One entry per CDR3 protein, called by TCRdb with MiXCR from the reads. The sample contains a few hundred thousand distinct CDR3 sequences, 82% of which appear only once. Patients selected for sequencing had displayed CD8+CD57+ cell expansion by flow cytometry. Among the patients, all had severe acquired aplastic anemia. There was no therapy given to any patient before the blood sampling took place. This sequence was found in a human donor with aplastic anemia. The chain combines TRBV7-8 with TRBJ2-7; D unclear. The sample comprised sorted CD4+, CD8+, or CD8+CD57+ T cells (not recorded which) from PBMCs. CDR3 coding DNA: TGTGCCAGCAGCTTTCATGCAGGCCCCGATACGCTGTACTACGAGCAGTACGTC. This encodes CASSFHAGPDTLYYEQYV.